This is a list of T cell receptor beta chains from one sample in a study of technical replicates of blood from a few donors. The protocol was immunoSEQ multiplex PCR, while the TCRdb copy is restricted to in-frame clones and leaves out a portion. The sample includes approximately 49,000 clones, more than 85% of them seen just once. Sample: PBMCs. These receptors came from a human donor in good health. Some clones in this sample may be carry-over from other donors' samples. Both conserved end residues are part of each CDR3. The order of the fields is D gene, V gene, J gene, clone size, CDR3 protein, CDR3 DNA. D genes are given only for firm matches. Not every row has a clone size; where given, it reads once, few, many or a size class.

>TRBD2|TRBV7-2|TRBJ2-3|NA
CASSLRLAGDTQYF
TGTGCCAGCAGCCTAAGACTAGCAGGTGATACGCAGTATTTT
>TRBD1|TRBV6-6|TRBJ1-6|NA
CASRPGGGGSPLHF
TGTGCCAGCAGGCCAGGGGGCGGTGGTTCACCCCTCCACTTT
>TRBD1|TRBV5-6|TRBJ1-2|NA
CASSADRGGNYGYTF
TGTGCCAGCAGCGCGGACAGGGGGGGAAACTATGGCTACACCTTC
>NA|TRBV10-3|TRBJ2-3|NA
CAIRQGGTDTQYF
TGTGCCATCAGACAGGGAGGGACAGATACGCAGTATTTT
>NA|TRBV7-8|TRBJ2-1|NA
CASSPQGGGSGEQFF
TGTGCCAGCAGCCCCCAAGGGGGGGGATCGGGTGAGCAGTTCTTC
>TRBD1|TRBV5-1|TRBJ1-4|NA
CASSWGQGLNEKLFF
TGCGCCAGCAGCTGGGGACAGGGACTGAATGAAAAACTGTTTTTT
>NA|TRBV29-1|TRBJ1-1|NA
CSANHGLYEAFF
TGCAGTGCAAATCATGGACTTTATGAAGCTTTCTTT
>NA|TRBV2|TRBJ1-1|NA
CASSGPGRAVNTEAFF
TGTGCCAGCAGTGGCCCTGGGCGGGCAGTGAACACTGAAGCTTTCTTT
>NA|TRBV19|TRBJ1-5|once
CASSQGWNQPQHF
TGTGCCAGTAGTCAGGGGTGGAATCAGCCCCAGCATTTT
>TRBD1|TRBV7-2|TRBJ1-2|NA
CASSPGQGANYGYTF
TGTGCCAGCAGCCCGGGACAGGGGGCGAACTATGGCTACACCTTC
>TRBD2|TRBV11-2|TRBJ2-7|NA
CATREGYEQYF
TGTGCCACCAGGGAGGGCTACGAGCAGTACTTC
>NA|TRBV14|TRBJ1-2|NA
CASSQALGRVDYGYTF
TGTGCCAGCAGCCAAGCTTTAGGCAGGGTTGACTATGGCTACACCTTC
>NA|TRBV6-5|TRBJ2-5|NA
CASSYSEQGQETQYF
TGTGCCAGCAGTTACTCGGAACAGGGCCAAGAGACCCAGTACTTC
>TRBD1|TRBV2|TRBJ1-6|NA
CASREGGSTYNSPLHF
TGTGCCAGCAGGGAAGGGGGCTCTACCTATAATTCACCCCTCCACTTT
>TRBD2|TRBV6-1|TRBJ2-5|once
CASSEALLAGGQETQYF
TGTGCCAGCAGTGAAGCCCTTCTGGCGGGGGGGCAGGAGACCCAGTACTTC
>TRBD1|TRBV7-2|TRBJ2-7|NA
CASSLWTGAYEQYF
TGTGCCAGCAGCTTGTGGACAGGGGCCTACGAGCAGTACTTC
>NA|TRBV5-4|TRBJ1-2|NA
CASSSGQILSVGYTF
TGTGCCAGCAGCTCCGGACAGATTCTCTCAGTTGGCTACACCTTC
>TRBD2|TRBV29-1|TRBJ2-1|NA
CSVDGGGRGGQIENEQFF
TGCAGCGTTGACGGAGGAGGTCGGGGGGGGCAGATCGAAAATGAGCAGTTCTTC
>NA|TRBV29-1|TRBJ1-2|NA
CSVERGPGYGYTF
TGCAGCGTTGAACGGGGTCCTGGGTATGGCTACACCTTC
>TRBD1|TRBV5-3|TRBJ1-2|once
CARSLGDRGHGYTF
TGTGCCAGAAGCTTGGGGGACAGGGGTCATGGCTACACCTTC
>NA|TRBV7-6|TRBJ2-3|NA
CASSLSGIPTDTQYF
TGTGCCAGCAGTCTCTCGGGTATTCCTACAGATACGCAGTATTTT
>NA|TRBV5-1|TRBJ2-5|NA
CASSTGTPQETQYF
TGCGCCAGCAGCACAGGGACCCCCCAAGAGACCCAGTACTTC
>TRBD1|TRBV19|TRBJ1-5|NA
CASTPRQGSGNQPQHF
TGTGCCAGTACCCCTCGACAGGGGAGTGGCAATCAGCCCCAGCATTTT
>TRBD2|TRBV19|TRBJ2-4|NA
CATQGGRLAKNIQYF
TGTGCCACCCAGGGAGGGAGGTTGGCCAAAAACATTCAGTACTTC
>TRBD1|TRBV7-8|TRBJ2-7|NA
CASSPIFRQGPTSSYEQYF
TGTGCCAGCAGCCCCATCTTCCGACAGGGGCCCACAAGCTCCTACGAGCAGTACTTC
>NA|TRBV4-1|TRBJ1-4|NA
CASSQAQGFPTNEKLFF
TGCGCCAGCAGCCAAGCTCAGGGGTTTCCAACTAATGAAAAACTGTTTTTT
>TRBD1|TRBV5-1|TRBJ1-3|NA
CASGQGASGNTIYF
TGCGCCAGCGGACAGGGTGCCTCTGGAAACACCATATATTTT
>NA|TRBV19|TRBJ1-2|NA
CASRPLPGLLSGNYGYTF
TGTGCCAGTCGACCTCTACCGGGACTCCTCTCAGGAAACTATGGCTACACCTTC
>NA|TRBV15|TRBJ1-5|once
CATSRDLGTAQPQHF
TGTGCCACCAGCAGAGATCTGGGCACGGCTCAGCCCCAGCATTTT
>NA|TRBV5-6|TRBJ2-4|NA
CASSLGQRQNIQYF
TGTGCCAGCAGCTTGGGGCAGCGCCAAAACATTCAGTACTTC
>NA|TRBV19|TRBJ1-2|NA
CASSMRAVYGYTF
TGTGCCAGTAGTATGAGGGCGGTTTATGGCTACACCTTC
>NA|TRBV5-4|TRBJ2-7|few
CASSSPLKTGSSYEQYF
TGTGCCAGCAGCTCCCCCCTTAAGACAGGATCATCCTACGAGCAGTACTTC
>NA|TRBV2|TRBJ2-7|once
CASTQAYEQYF
TGTGCCAGCACCCAAGCTTACGAGCAGTACTTC
>NA|TRBV14|TRBJ1-2|NA
CASSQDLADNYGYTF
TGTGCCAGCAGCCAAGATCTGGCTGATAACTATGGCTACACCTTC
>NA|TRBV11-2|TRBJ2-6|NA
CASSLKVGGSGANVLTF
TGTGCCAGCAGCTTAAAGGTCGGGGGATCTGGGGCCAACGTCCTGACTTTC
>TRBD1|TRBV18|TRBJ1-2|NA
CASSPDRGNYGYTF
TGTGCCAGCTCACCAGACAGGGGAAACTATGGCTACACCTTC
>NA|TRBV7-8|TRBJ1-6|once
CASSLGHSSYNSPLHF
TGTGCCAGCAGCTTAGGACACAGCTCCTATAATTCACCCCTCCACTTT
>TRBD1|TRBV6-5|TRBJ2-7|NA
CASSPRTGREQYF
TGTGCCAGCAGTCCGAGGACAGGGAGGGAGCAGTACTTC
>TRBD1|TRBV19|TRBJ1-1|NA
CASSKSSQGTWPGTEAFF
TGTGCCAGTAGTAAGAGTTCACAGGGGACGTGGCCTGGCACTGAAGCTTTCTTT
>NA|TRBV7-9|TRBJ2-5|NA
CASSFLMGALSETQYF
TGTGCCAGCAGCTTTCTAATGGGGGCGCTTAGTGAGACCCAGTACTTC
>NA|TRBV19|TRBJ1-5|NA
CASSWQGNQPQHF
TGTGCCAGTAGTTGGCAGGGAAATCAGCCCCAGCATTTT
>NA|TRBV7-2|TRBJ2-7|NA
CASSFGRGFDEQYF
TGTGCCAGCAGCTTTGGCAGGGGCTTCGACGAGCAGTACTTC
>TRBD1|TRBV7-2|TRBJ2-7|NA
CASSLGQGGYEQYF
TGTGCCAGCAGCTTGGGACAGGGGGGCTACGAGCAGTACTTC
>TRBD2|TRBV9|TRBJ2-3|NA
CASNLAGGVGTDTQYF
TGTGCCAGCAACCTGGCGGGGGGAGTCGGCACAGATACGCAGTATTTT
>TRBD2|TRBV7-2|TRBJ2-3|NA
CASSQMGLAGRSDTQYF
TGTGCCAGCAGCCAAATGGGACTAGCGGGTCGGTCAGATACGCAGTATTTT
>TRBD1|TRBV19|TRBJ1-1|NA
CASSDGQGAAEAFF
TGTGCCAGTAGTGATGGACAGGGAGCGGCTGAAGCTTTCTTT
>NA|TRBV11-2|TRBJ2-6|NA
CASSQPLAFGANVLTF
TGTGCCAGCAGCCAGCCCCTAGCGTTTGGGGCCAACGTCCTGACTTTC
>NA|TRBV11-2|TRBJ1-2|NA
CASSSTGTTNYGYTF
TGTGCCAGCAGCTCCACCGGGACAACTAACTATGGCTACACCTTC
>TRBD1|TRBV23-1|TRBJ1-6|NA
CASRPGTELHF
TGCGCCAGCAGGCCCGGGACAGAGCTCCACTTT
>TRBD2|TRBV9|TRBJ2-3|NA
CASSERTSKDTQYF
TGTGCCAGCAGCGAGCGGACTAGTAAGGATACGCAGTATTTT
>TRBD1|TRBV7-2|TRBJ1-4|NA
CASSLMGQGGEKLFF
TGTGCCAGCAGCTTAATGGGACAGGGTGGTGAAAAACTGTTTTTT
>TRBD2|TRBV29-1|TRBJ2-7|NA
CSALADSYEQYF
TGCAGCGCCCTAGCGGACTCCTACGAGCAGTACTTC
>NA|TRBV2|TRBJ2-5|NA
CANRRAGETQYF
TGTGCCAACCGGCGGGCTGGGGAGACCCAGTACTTC
>TRBD1|TRBV28|TRBJ1-4|NA
CASRDARQGIGKLFF
TGTGCCAGCAGGGACGCAAGACAGGGAATTGGAAAACTGTTTTTT